Below, 11 T cell receptor beta chains from the same sample are listed, as sequenced in a study of blood T cell repertoires in COVID-19. Clones were read by immunoSEQ multiplex PCR, and TCRdb kept only the in-frame ones, dropping some. Among about 130,000 clones, about 87% were seen once, and the ten largest hold 3.5% to 4.5%. Sequences were obtained from peripheral blood. The receptors originated from a woman aged 55-69 years with acute or convalescent COVID-19.

This chain links TRBV5-1 with TRBJ2-1, with 7 bases that match TRBD2. Per germline, CDR1 SGHRS and CDR2 YFSETQ. The CDR3 extends over 12 amino acids. Germline trimming cut 5 bases from V and 10 bases from J; bases unmatched to any gene: 6. Here the CDR3 DNA reads TGCGCCAGCAGTGATACGGGAGGCGAGCAGTTCTTC. Its translation is CASSDTGGEQFF.

The chain links TRBV7-2 to TRBJ1-2; the match to TRBD1 covers 8 bases. Germline V CDR1 and CDR2: SGHTA, FQGNSA. The V gene end was trimmed by 5 bases and the J gene end by 3 bases; junction bases not matched to a gene: 8. This CDR3 has 15 amino acids. The CDR3 coding sequence is TGTGCCAGCAGCCCTCCGGACAGGGCTGACTATGGCTACACCTTC. Translation: CASSPPDRADYGYTF.

J is TRBJ2-1 and V is TRBV9; TRBD2 matches at 10 bases. CDR1 SGDLS and CDR2 YYNGEE come from the germline V gene. V trimming: 0 bases; J trimming: 7 bases; junction bases outside the gene matches: 13. The CDR3 runs to 18 residues. The CDR3 here is CASSVGSSGRIWANEQFF. The CDR3 coding sequence is TGTGCCAGCAGCGTAGGATCTAGCGGGAGAATATGGGCTAATGAGCAGTTCTTC.

The chain couples TRBV10-1 to TRBJ2-1; D remains ambiguous. Germline V gene sequence: CDR1 WNHNN, CDR2 SYGVQD (reference sequence). The germline V and J ends were trimmed by 8 bases and 6 bases, with 5 bases remaining between them. The CDR3 sequence is 10 residues long. CDR3 in DNA: TGCGCCAGCCACACCAATGAGCAGTTCTTC. Translation: CASHTNEQFF.

The chain couples TRBV6-6 to TRBJ2-2, with 9 bases aligning to TRBD1. This CDR3 comprises 16 residues. Trimming cost V 4 bases and J 5 bases; bases outside gene matches: 8. Germline values: CDR1 MNHNY, CDR2 SVGAGI (reference sequence). DNA for the CDR3: TGTGCCAGCAGTTCCGGAGGGACAGGGAATACCGGGGAGCTGTTTTTT. Protein sequence: CASSSGGTGNTGELFF.

This chain's CDR3 is CASSISGGSSPLHF. The CDR3 nucleotides are TGTGCCAGTAGTATATCAGGGGGCAGTTCACCCCTCCACTTT. The chain couples TRBV19 to TRBJ1-6; the match to TRBD1 covers 8 bases. The CDR3 is made up of 14 amino acids. Trimming took 2 bases from V and 9 from J; bases not matched to a gene: 3. Germline V gene lookup returns CDR1 LNHDA and CDR2 SQIVND (reference sequence).

This clone has a single count. The chain joins TRBV2 to TRBJ2-7, with 7 bases that match TRBD1. J gave up 3 bases and V 7 bases, and 6 bases lay outside the gene matches. Looked up from germline, CDR1 is SNHLY and CDR2 is FYNNEI. The length of the CDR3 is 13 residues. The CDR3 loop reads CASTLGDSYEQYF. The CDR3 DNA is TGTGCCAGCACGCTGGGGGACAGCTACGAGCAGTACTTC.

This clone was detected only once. This sequence joins TRBV6-5 and TRBJ1-1; 8 bases line up with TRBD1. Germline-derived CDR1 and CDR2 are MNHEY and SVGAGI. CDR3 length: 14 amino acids. Trimming removed 7 bases from V and 1 base from J; junction bases left unmatched: 5. The CDR3 DNA sequence: TGTGCCAGCACCAACACAGGGGGGAACACTGAAGCTTTCTTT. This sequence encodes CASTNTGGNTEAFF.

The chain has TRBV4-2 and TRBJ2-2; possible D gene TRBD2, 6 bases. V lost 3 bases, J lost 4 bases, and 12 bases lay in between. Per germline, CDR1 LGHNA and CDR2 YNFKEQ. The CDR3 runs 15 residues. In DNA, the CDR3 is TGTGCCAGCAGCCAGCCTAGCGCCCTCACCGGGGAGCTGTTTTTT. Protein product: CASSQPSALTGELFF.

The rearrangement joins TRBV24-1 to TRBJ2-1, with 9 bases identical to TRBD1. The V gene end was trimmed by 3 bases and the J gene end by 7 bases; junction bases not matched to a gene: 9. CDR1 is KGHDR, CDR2 SFDVKD, per germline. The CDR3 is made up of 16 amino acids. CDR3 DNA: TGTGCCACCAGTGATCCCTCGGGACAGGGCAGGAATGAGCAGTTCTTC. This gives the protein CATSDPSGQGRNEQFF.

This chain connects TRBV13 to TRBJ1-2; D is uncertain. The CDR3 sequence is 15 residues long. CDR1 and CDR2 (germline): PRHDT, FYEKMQ (reference sequence). The germline V and J ends were trimmed by 1 base and 0 bases, with 9 bases remaining between them. CDR3 sequence reads: CASSLALAPNYGYTF. For the CDR3, the DNA is TGTGCCAGCAGCTTAGCATTGGCACCTAACTATGGCTACACCTTC.